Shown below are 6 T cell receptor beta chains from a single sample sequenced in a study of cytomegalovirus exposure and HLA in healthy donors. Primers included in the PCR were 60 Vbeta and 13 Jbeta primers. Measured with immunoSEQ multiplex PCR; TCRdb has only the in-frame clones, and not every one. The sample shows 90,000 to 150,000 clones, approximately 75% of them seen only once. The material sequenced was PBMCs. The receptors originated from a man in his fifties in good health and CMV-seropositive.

This CDR3 reads CAWSVHLPSGAYEQYF. The DNA of the CDR3 is TGTGCCTGGAGTGTACATCTCCCTAGCGGAGCCTACGAGCAGTACTTC. The V gene is TRBV30, the J gene TRBJ2-7; TRBD2 matches 7 bases. The V and J ends lost 0 bases and 2 bases, in that order; junction bases with no gene match: 10. CDR3 length: 16 amino acids. Germline CDR1 GTSNPN, CDR2 SVGIG (reference sequence).

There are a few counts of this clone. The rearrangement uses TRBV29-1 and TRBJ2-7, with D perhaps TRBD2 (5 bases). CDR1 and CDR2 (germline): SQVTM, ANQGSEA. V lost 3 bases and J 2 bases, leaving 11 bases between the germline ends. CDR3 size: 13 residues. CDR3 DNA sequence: TGCAGCGTTGAGCCTAGCTTCACCTACGAGCAGTACTTC. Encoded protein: CSVEPSFTYEQYF.

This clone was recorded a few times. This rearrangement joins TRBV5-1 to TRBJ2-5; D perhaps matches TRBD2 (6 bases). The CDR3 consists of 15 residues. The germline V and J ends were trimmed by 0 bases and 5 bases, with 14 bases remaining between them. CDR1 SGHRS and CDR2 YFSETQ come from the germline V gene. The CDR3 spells CASSLVRGGGETQYF. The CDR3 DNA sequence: TGCGCCAGCAGCTTGGTCCGGGGCGGAGGGGAGACCCAGTACTTC.

The CDR3, as DNA: TGCGCCAGCAGCCAAGCGGGAACCGGGACAGGGGCGTCAGATACGCAGTATTTT. Translating gives CASSQAGTGTGASDTQYF. The V call is TRBV4-1, the J call TRBJ2-3, with TRBD1 matching 10 bases. This CDR3 region has 18 residues. J was trimmed by 4 bases and V by 1 base; bases with no gene match: 11. Germline V CDR1 and CDR2: MGHRA, YSYEKL.

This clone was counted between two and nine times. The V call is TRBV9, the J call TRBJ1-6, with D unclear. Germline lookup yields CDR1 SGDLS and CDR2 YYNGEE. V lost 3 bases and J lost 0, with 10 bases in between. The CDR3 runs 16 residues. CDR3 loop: CASSARESSYNSPLHF. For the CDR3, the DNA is TGTGCCAGCAGCGCAAGAGAAAGCTCCTATAATTCACCCCTCCACTTT.

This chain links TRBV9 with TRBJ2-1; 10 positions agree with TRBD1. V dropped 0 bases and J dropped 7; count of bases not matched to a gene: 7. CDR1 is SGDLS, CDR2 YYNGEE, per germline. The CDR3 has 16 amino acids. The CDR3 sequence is CASSVGATGGLNEQFF. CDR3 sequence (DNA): TGTGCCAGCAGCGTAGGAGCGACAGGGGGCTTAAATGAGCAGTTCTTC.